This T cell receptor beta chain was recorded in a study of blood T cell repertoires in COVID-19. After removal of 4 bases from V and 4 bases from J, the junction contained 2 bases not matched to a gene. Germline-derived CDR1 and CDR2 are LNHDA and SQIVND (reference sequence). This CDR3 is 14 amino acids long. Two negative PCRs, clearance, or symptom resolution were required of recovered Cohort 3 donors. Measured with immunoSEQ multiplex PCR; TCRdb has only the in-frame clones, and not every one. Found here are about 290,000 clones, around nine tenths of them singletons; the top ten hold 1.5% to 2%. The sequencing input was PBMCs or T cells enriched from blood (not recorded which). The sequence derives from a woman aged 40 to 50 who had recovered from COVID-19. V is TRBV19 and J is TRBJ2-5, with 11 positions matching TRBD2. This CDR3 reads CASSKTSGRETQYF. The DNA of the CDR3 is TGTGCCAGTAGTAAAACTAGCGGGAGAGAGACCCAGTACTTC.